This paragraph covers one TCR beta chain sequence. TCRdb keeps only in-frame clones here, not all; method: immunoSEQ multiplex PCR. The repertoire holds 97,000 or so clones, with around 43% as singletons. The data belong to a study of shared clonotypes between healthy human individuals. Germline V CDR1 and CDR2: SGHTA, FQGNSA. CDR3 length: 15 residues. V lost 3 bases to trimming and J lost 4 bases, with 16 bases between them. The chain combines TRBV7-2 with TRBJ2-7; D is unresolved. Material for sequencing was PBMCs. The receptor was derived from a woman in her thirties or forties in good health. Some clones in this sample may be carry-over from other donors' samples. CDR3 sequence: CASSLANRVGYEQYF. The CDR3 DNA sequence: TGTGCCAGCAGCTTGGCGAACAGAGTCGGTTACGAGCAGTACTTC.